This TCR beta chain was documented in a study of blood T cell repertoires in COVID-19. Study-level background: The United States, Italy and Spain were the sources of the acute and convalescent COVID-19 samples.

Study processing details: For nucleated cells, counts were estimated from reference gene primer amplification. Repertoires were generated with immunoSEQ multiplex PCR, while TCRdb's copy carries only in-frame clones and drops some. That table furnishes V, J and clone size, whereas the DNA furnished D and trimming. The sample includes a few hundred thousand clones, 88% of them seen just once. Germline V CDR1 and CDR2: SGHAT, FQNNGV. The germline V and J ends were trimmed by 4 bases and 5 bases, with 15 bases remaining between them. This CDR3 spans 16 amino acids. Sequenced: peripheral blood. This chain connects TRBV11-2 to TRBJ1-6, with D maybe TRBD1 (5 bases). This receptor was obtained from a woman aged 30 to 39 with acute or convalescent COVID-19. The CDR3 region is CASSSAGVGDNSPLHF. In DNA form, the CDR3 reads TGTGCCAGCAGCTCGGCGGGGGTGGGAGATAATTCACCCCTCCACTTT. The full variable domain, in which reference TRBV11-2 and TRBJ1-6 provide the parts outside the CDR3, is EAGVAQSPRYKIIEKRQSVAFWCNPISGHATLYWYQQILGQGPKLLIQFQNNGVVDDSQLPKDRFSAERLKGVDSTLKIQPAKLEDSAVYLCASSSAGVGDNSPLHFGNGTRLTVT.